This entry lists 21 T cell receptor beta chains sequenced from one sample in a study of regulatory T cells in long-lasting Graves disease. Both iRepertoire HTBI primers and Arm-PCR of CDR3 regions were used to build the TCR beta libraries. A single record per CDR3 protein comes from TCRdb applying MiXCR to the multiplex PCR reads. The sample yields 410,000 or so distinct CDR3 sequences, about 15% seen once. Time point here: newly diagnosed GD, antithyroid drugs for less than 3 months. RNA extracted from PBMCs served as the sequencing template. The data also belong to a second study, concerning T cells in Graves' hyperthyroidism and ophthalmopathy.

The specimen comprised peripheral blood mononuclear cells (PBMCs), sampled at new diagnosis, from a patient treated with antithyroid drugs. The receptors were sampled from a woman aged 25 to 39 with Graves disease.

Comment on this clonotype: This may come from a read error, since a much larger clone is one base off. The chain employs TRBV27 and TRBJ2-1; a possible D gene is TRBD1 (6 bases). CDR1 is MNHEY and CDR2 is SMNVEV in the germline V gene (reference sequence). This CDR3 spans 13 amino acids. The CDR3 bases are TGTGCCGGCAGTTCAGGGGCTAGGAATGAGCAGTTCTTC. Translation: CAGSSGARNEQFF.

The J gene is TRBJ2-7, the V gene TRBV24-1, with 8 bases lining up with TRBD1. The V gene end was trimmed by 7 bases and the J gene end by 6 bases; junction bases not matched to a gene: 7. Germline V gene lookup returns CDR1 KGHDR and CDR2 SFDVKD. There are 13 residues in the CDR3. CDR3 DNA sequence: TGTGCCACCAGAGACCGGACAGGGTTCGAGCAGTACTTC. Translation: CATRDRTGFEQYF.

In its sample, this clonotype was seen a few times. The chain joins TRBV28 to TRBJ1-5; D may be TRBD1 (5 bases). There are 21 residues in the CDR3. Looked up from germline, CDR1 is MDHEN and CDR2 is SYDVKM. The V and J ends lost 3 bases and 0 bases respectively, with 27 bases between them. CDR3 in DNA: TGTGCCAGCAGTTTGGGGCACTCGGTCGTTTTTCTGCCCGCTAGCAATCAGCCCCAGCATTTT. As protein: CASSLGHSVVFLPASNQPQHF.

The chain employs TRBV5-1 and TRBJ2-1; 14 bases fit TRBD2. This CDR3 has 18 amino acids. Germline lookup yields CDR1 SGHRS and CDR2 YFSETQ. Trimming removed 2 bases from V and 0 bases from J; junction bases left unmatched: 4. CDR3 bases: TGCGCCAGCAGCTTTAGGACTAGCGGGAGGAGCTCCTACAATGAGCAGTTCTTC. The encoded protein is CASSFRTSGRSSYNEQFF.

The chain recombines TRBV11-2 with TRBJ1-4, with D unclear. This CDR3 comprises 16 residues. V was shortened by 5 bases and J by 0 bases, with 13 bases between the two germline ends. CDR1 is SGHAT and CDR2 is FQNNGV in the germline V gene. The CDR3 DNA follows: TGTGCCAGCAGCCCTCGACGGTCTGCAACTAATGAAAAACTGTTTTTT. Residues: CASSPRRSATNEKLFF.

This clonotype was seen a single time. The CDR3 DNA is TGCGCCAGCAGCTTGGACAGGGAAGCAGATACGCAGTATTTT. It codes for CASSLDREADTQYF. This chain joins TRBV5-1 and TRBJ2-3; D possibly corresponds to TRBD1 (6 bases). The CDR3 has 14 amino acids. CDR1 SGHRS and CDR2 YFSETQ come from the germline V gene. Trimming stripped 0 bases from V and 4 bases from J, with 9 bases between.

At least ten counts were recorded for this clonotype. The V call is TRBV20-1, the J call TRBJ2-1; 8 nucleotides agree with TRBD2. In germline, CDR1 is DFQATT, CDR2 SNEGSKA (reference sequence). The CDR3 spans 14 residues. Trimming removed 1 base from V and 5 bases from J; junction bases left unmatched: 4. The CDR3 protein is CSARGGTSNNEQFF. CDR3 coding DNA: TGCAGTGCTAGAGGGGGGACTAGTAACAATGAGCAGTTCTTC.

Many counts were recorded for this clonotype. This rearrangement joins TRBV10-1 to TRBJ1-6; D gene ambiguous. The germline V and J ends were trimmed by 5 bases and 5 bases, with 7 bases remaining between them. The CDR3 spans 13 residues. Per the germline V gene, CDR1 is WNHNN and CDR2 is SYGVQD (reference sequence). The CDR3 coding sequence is TGCGCCAGCAGTCGGCAGAATAATTCACCCCTCCACTTT. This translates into CASSRQNNSPLHF.

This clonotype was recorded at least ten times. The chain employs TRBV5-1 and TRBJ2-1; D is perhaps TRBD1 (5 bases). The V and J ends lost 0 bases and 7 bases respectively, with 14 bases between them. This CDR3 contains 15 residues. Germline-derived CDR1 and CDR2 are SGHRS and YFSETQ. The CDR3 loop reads CASSLAIYDRNEQFF. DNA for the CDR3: TGCGCCAGCAGCTTGGCCATATACGACAGAAATGAGCAGTTCTTC.

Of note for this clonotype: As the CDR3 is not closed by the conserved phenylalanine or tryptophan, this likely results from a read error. CDR3 DNA sequence: TGTGCCAGCAGCGCCGGGACAGGGGCCCCCGGGGAGCTGTTTTGT. This encodes CASSAGTGAPGELFC. The V and J genes are TRBV3-1 and TRBJ2-2; 10 bases are a match to TRBD1. Trimming took 5 bases from V and 6 from J; bases not matched to a gene: 6. This CDR3 is 15 amino acids long. Germline assignment: CDR1 LGHDT and CDR2 YNNKEL (reference sequence).

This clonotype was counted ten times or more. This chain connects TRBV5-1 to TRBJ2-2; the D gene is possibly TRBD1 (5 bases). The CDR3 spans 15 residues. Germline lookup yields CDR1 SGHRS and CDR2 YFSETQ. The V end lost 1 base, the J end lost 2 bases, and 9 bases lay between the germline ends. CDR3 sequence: CASSLKGDNTGELFF. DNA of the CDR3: TGCGCCAGCAGCTTGAAAGGGGATAACACCGGGGAGCTGTTTTTT. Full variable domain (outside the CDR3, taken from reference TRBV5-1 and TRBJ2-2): KAGVTQTPRYLIKTRGQQVTLSCSPISGHRSVSWYQQTPGQGLQFLFEYFSETQRNKGNFPGRFSGRQFSNSRSEMNVSTLELGDSALYLCASSLKGDNTGELFFGEGSRLTVL.

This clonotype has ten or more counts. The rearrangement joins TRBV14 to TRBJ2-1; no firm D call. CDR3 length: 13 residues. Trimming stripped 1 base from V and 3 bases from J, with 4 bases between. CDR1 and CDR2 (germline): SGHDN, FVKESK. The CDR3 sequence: CASSQADYNEQFF. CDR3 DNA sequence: TGTGCCAGCAGCCAAGCCGACTACAATGAGCAGTTCTTC. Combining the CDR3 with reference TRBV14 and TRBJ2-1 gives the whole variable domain EAGVTQFPSHSVIEKGQTVTLRCDPISGHDNLYWYRRVMGKEIKFLLHFVKESKQDESGMPNNRFLAERTGGTYSTLKVQPAELEDSGVYFCASSQADYNEQFFGPGTRLTVL.

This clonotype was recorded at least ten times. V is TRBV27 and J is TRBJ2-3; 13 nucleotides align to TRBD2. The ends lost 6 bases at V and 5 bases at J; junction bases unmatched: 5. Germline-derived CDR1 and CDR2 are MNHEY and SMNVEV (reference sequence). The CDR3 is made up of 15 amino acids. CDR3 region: CASRPGTSGKDTQYF. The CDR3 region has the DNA TGTGCCAGCAGACCCGGGACTAGCGGGAAAGATACGCAGTATTTT.

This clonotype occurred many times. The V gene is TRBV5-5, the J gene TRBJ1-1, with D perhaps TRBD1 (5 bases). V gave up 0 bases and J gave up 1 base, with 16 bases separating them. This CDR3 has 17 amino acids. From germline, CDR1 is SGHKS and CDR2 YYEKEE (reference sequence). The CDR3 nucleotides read TGTGCCAGCAGCTTGGCCCAACGGCCCGGGACGAACACTGAAGCTTTCTTT. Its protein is CASSLAQRPGTNTEAFF.

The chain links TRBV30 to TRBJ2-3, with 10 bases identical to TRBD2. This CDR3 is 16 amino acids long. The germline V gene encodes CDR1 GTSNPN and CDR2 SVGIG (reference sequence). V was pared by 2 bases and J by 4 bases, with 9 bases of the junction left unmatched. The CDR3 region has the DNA TGTGCCTGGAGTCCCCTAGCGGGGGCTGAGTCAGATACGCAGTATTTT. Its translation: CAWSPLAGAESDTQYF.

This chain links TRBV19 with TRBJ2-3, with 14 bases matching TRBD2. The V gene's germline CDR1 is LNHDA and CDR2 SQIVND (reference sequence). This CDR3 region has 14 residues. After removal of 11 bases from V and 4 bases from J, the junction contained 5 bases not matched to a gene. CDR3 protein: CAVRTSGRSDTQYF. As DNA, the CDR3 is TGTGCCGTTAGGACTAGCGGGAGGTCAGATACGCAGTATTTT.

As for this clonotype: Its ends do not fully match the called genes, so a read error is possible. The CDR3 reads CAIGLGTSGSLVF. The CDR3 DNA reads as TGTGCCATCGGGCTCGGGACTAGCGGGAGTTTGGTCTTC. The chain joins TRBV10-3 to TRBJ2-7, with TRBD2 identical over 14 bases. The germline V gene has CDR1 ENHRY and CDR2 SYGVKD. The CDR3 is 13 residues long.

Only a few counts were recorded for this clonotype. The CDR3 DNA follows: TGCAGCGTTCTGGGACGAGCGGCTGAAGCTTTCTTT. Protein sequence: CSVLGRAAEAFF. The genes are TRBV29-1 and TRBJ1-1, with D perhaps TRBD1 (5 bases). V was clipped by 5 bases and J by 6 bases, with 13 bases between them. The CDR3 covers 12 residues. Per germline, CDR1 SQVTM and CDR2 ANQGSEA. The variable domain in full, with the rest retrieved from reference TRBV29-1 and TRBJ1-1, is SAVISQKPSRDICQRGTSLTIQCQVDSQVTMMFWYRQQPGQSLTLIATANQGSEATYESGFVIDKFPISRPNLTFSTLTVSNMSPEDSSIYLCSVLGRAAEAFFGQGTRLTVV.

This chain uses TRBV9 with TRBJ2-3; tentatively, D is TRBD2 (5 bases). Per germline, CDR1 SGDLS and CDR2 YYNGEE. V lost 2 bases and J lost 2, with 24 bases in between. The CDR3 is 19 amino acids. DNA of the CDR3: TGTGCCAGCAGCGTGGCTACGGGGAAGATTTTGAGGCTCACAGATACGCAGTATTTT. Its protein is CASSVATGKILRLTDTQYF.

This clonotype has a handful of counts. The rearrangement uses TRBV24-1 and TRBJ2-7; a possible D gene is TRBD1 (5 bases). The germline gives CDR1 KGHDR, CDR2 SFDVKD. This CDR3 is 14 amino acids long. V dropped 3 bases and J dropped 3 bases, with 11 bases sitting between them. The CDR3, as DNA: TGTGCCACCAGTGATGGCCAGGGCTACTACGAGCAGTACTTC. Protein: CATSDGQGYYEQYF.

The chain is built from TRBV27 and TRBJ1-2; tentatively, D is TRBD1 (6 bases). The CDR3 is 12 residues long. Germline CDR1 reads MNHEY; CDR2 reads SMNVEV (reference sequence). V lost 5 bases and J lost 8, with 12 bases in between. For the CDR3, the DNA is TGTGCCAGCAGTACAGGGAGACAGGGCTACACCTTC. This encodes CASSTGRQGYTF.